One and the same sample provided the 9 T cell receptor beta chains below, sequenced in a study of blood T cell repertoires in COVID-19. The assay was immunoSEQ multiplex PCR, and TCRdb's table has in-frame clones only and misses some. Of some 170,000 clones listed, 82% are singletons. The sequencing sample was made of peripheral blood. The origin of the receptors is a woman aged 65 to 85 with acute or convalescent COVID-19.

The chain employs TRBV10-3 and TRBJ1-1; no definite D call. V dropped 0 bases and J dropped 4 bases, with 12 bases sitting between them. The CDR3 consists of 15 residues. Germline CDR1 ENHRY, CDR2 SYGVKD. CDR3 in amino acids: CAISESRAIPTEAFF. The CDR3 nucleotides read TGTGCCATCAGTGAGTCGAGGGCCATCCCCACTGAAGCTTTCTTT.

In the case of this clone: In the same sample, other DNA sequences code for this CDR3. The chain links TRBV18 to TRBJ1-5, with D possibly being TRBD1 (5 bases). V lost 3 bases to trimming and J lost 1 base, with 10 bases between them. This CDR3 region has 15 residues. Looked up from germline, CDR1 is KGHSH and CDR2 is LQKENI. The CDR3 sequence is CASSPSTGSNQPQHF. CDR3 nucleotide sequence: TGTGCCAGCTCACCTAGCACAGGCAGCAATCAGCCCCAGCATTTT.

This clone was detected a few times. The chain employs TRBV28 and TRBJ1-5; the match to TRBD1 covers 10 bases. The CDR3 consists of 16 residues. V dropped 5 bases and J dropped 6; count of bases not matched to a gene: 10. CDR1 and CDR2 (germline): MDHEN, SYDVKM. The CDR3 loop reads CASSLTGTGVFQPQHF. CDR3 sequence (DNA): TGTGCCAGCAGTCTGACCGGGACAGGGGTATTTCAGCCCCAGCATTTT.

The genes are TRBV7-2 and TRBJ1-1; D not resolved. The germline V and J ends were trimmed by 5 bases and 1 base, with 17 bases remaining between them. The V gene's germline CDR1 is SGHTA and CDR2 FQGNSA. This CDR3 has 16 amino acids. CDR3 sequence (DNA): TGTGCCAGCAGCGCACAAGTCGGGGTGCCGAACACTGAAGCTTTCTTT. It encodes CASSAQVGVPNTEAFF.

This clone was observed a single time. The chain recombines TRBV4-2 with TRBJ1-1; D possibly corresponds to TRBD1 (5 bases). The germline V and J ends were trimmed by 6 bases and 1 base, with 9 bases remaining between them. This CDR3 is 13 amino acids long. Per the germline V gene, CDR1 is LGHNA and CDR2 is YNFKEQ. The CDR3 is CASSRTGNTEAFF. CDR3 coding DNA: TGTGCCAGCAGTCGCACAGGGAACACTGAAGCTTTCTTT.

In its sample, this clone was seen a few times. This rearrangement joins TRBV6-6 to TRBJ2-5, with 10 bases identical to TRBD2. Germline V lookup: CDR1 MNHNY, CDR2 SVGAGI (reference sequence). This CDR3 comprises 14 residues. After removal of 10 bases from V and 1 base from J, the junction contained 6 bases not matched to a gene. This CDR3 reads CATLAGALQETQYF. The DNA of the CDR3 is TGTGCCACCCTAGCGGGAGCCCTCCAAGAGACCCAGTACTTC.

The CDR3 spells CASTLQQLYGYTF. The DNA for the CDR3 is TGTGCCAGCACCCTGCAACAGCTCTATGGCTACACCTTC. V and J are TRBV7-2 and TRBJ1-2; D is uncertain. The CDR3 sequence is 13 residues long. V was shortened by 7 bases and J by 4 bases, with 13 bases between the two germline ends. CDR1 is SGHTA and CDR2 is FQGNSA in the germline V gene.

The CDR3 reads CASSESTSGNSYNEQFF. CDR3 nucleotides: TGCGCCAGCAGTGAGTCAACTAGCGGGAATTCCTACAATGAGCAGTTCTTC. The chain is built from TRBV10-1 and TRBJ2-1; 10 nucleotides line up with TRBD2. V lost 0 bases, J lost 1 base, and 3 bases stayed unmatched. In germline, CDR1 is WNHNN, CDR2 SYGVQD (reference sequence). The CDR3 covers 17 residues.

The V gene is TRBV2, the J gene TRBJ1-6; a possible D gene is TRBD1 (6 bases). Looked up from germline, CDR1 is SNHLY and CDR2 is FYNNEI. The CDR3 has 14 residues. Between the trimmed V and J ends, which lost 7 bases and 2 bases, there was a span of 9 bases. As DNA, the CDR3 is TGTGCCAGCATGGGGGCGGCCTATAATTCACCCCTCCACTTT. Translated: CASMGAAYNSPLHF.